The rows below give T cell receptor beta chains drawn from one sample of a study of T cells after yellow fever vaccination. TCRdb analysed the 5' RACE reads with MiXCR anew, one entry per CDR3 protein. The sample consists of some 400,000 distinct CDR3 sequences, approximately 5.7% of them appearing once. Sequences were derived from PBMCs, sampled 5 days after the yellow fever booster vaccination. These receptors were collected from a man aged 25-45 years who received the YFV17D yellow fever vaccine. CDR3s include the opening cysteine and the closing phenylalanine or tryptophan.

TRBJ2-3 TRBV7-2 CASSLTRARTDTQYF
TRBJ2-1 TRBV24-1 CATSDFGNSYNEQFF
TRBJ2-7 TRBV7-9 CASSSTGHEQYF
TRBJ1-6 TRBV14 CASSQERPGNNSPLHF
TRBJ1-1 TRBV5-1 CASSVLPGGNTEAFF
TRBJ1-2 TRBV29-1 CSVPSTGFRGYGYTF
TRBJ2-7 TRBV7-2 CASSLPGLMGSLSSYEQYF
TRBJ2-3 TRBV28 CASSPGQAHTDTQYF
TRBJ1-1 TRBV29-1 CSVAGVNTEAFF
TRBJ1-1 TRBV5-1 CASSYQPGQGGTEAFF
TRBJ2-7 TRBV7-2 CASSSTPGQIYEQYF
TRBJ2-3 TRBV7-2 CASSFFRADTQYF
TRBJ2-1 TRBV7-3 CASSPPGSSYNEQFF
TRBJ2-7 TRBV20-1 CSASDNSYEQYF
TRBJ2-1 TRBV20-1 CSARQAGAEQFF
TRBJ1-1 TRBV5-5 CASSFGGFPEAFF
TRBJ2-3 TRBV7-2 CASSLVGSLRTDTQYF
TRBJ1-5 TRBV5-6 CASSMGWQGDQPQHF
TRBJ2-7 TRBV7-9 CASSPDGGTWQYF
TRBJ2-2 TRBV12-3/TRBV12-4 CASSPPGLNTGELFF
TRBJ1-6 TRBV5-6 CASSLRNSPLHF
TRBJ1-1 TRBV12-5 CASALRGSTEAFF
TRBJ2-2 TRBV19 CASSIGRVGQGPTGELFF
TRBJ2-7 TRBV3-1 CACSQRLAGAYEQYF
TRBJ2-5 TRBV12-3/TRBV12-4 CASSWTFGETQYF
TRBJ2-2 TRBV7-6 CASIRAGELFF
TRBJ1-2 TRBV7-2 CASSKANYGYTF
TRBJ2-3 TRBV6-5 CASSYSYSGRAEGDTQYF
TRBJ2-7 TRBV28 CASFTSGSYEQYF
TRBJ2-1 TRBV4-3 CASSLQTDNEQFF
TRBJ1-1 TRBV29-1 CSVQGVMNLAFF
TRBJ1-2 TRBV5-1 CASSRTGSDYGYTF
TRBJ2-7 TRBV11-2 CASSPFRTYEQYF